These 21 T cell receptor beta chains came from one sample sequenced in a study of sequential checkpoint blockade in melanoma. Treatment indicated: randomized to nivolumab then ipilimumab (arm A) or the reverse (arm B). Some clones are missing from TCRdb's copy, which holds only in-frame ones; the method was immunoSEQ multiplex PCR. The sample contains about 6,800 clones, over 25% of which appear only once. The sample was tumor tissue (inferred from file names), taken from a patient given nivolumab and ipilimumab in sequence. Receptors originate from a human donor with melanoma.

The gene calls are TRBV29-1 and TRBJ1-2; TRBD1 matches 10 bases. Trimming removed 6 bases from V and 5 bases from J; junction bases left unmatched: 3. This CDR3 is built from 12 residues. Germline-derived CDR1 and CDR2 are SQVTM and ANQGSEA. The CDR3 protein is CSVRDRGYGYTF. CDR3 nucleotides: TGCAGCGTGCGGGACAGGGGATATGGCTACACCTTC.

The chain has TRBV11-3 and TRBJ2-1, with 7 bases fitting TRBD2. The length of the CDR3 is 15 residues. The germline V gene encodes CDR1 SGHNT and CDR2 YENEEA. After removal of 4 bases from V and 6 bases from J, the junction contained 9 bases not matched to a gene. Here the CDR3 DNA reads TGTGCCAGCAGCTCGAACCCCGGGACTACCAATGAGCAGTTCTTC. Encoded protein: CASSSNPGTTNEQFF. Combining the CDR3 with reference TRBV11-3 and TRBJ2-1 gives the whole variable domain EAGVVQSPRYKIIEKKQPVAFWCNPISGHNTLYWYLQNLGQGPELLIRYENEEAVDDSQLPKDRFSAERLKGVDSTLKIQPAELGDSAVYLCASSSNPGTTNEQFFGPGTRLTVL.

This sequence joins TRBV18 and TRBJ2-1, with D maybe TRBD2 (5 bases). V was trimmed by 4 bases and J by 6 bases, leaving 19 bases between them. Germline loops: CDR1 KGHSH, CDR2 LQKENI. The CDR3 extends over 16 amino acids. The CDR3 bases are TGTGCCAGCTCACTACTAACCTTAGCGCGCAGCAATGAGCAGTTCTTC. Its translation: CASSLLTLARSNEQFF.

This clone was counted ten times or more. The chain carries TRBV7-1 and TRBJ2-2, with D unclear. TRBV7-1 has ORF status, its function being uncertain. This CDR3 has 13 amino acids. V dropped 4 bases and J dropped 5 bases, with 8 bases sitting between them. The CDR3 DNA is TGTGCCAGCAGCTTATTGCTTACCGGGGAGCTGTTTTTT. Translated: CASSLLLTGELFF.

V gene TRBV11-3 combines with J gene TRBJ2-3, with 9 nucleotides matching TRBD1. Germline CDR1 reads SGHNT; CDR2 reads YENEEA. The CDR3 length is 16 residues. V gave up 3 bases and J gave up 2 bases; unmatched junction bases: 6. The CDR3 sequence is CASSLTGTGITDTQYF. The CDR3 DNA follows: TGTGCCAGCAGCTTGACCGGGACAGGGATCACAGATACGCAGTATTTT.

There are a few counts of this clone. DNA of the CDR3: TGTGCCAGCAGTGACCACGACAGGGGGCGAAGGTACAATGAGCAGTTCTTC. This gives the protein CASSDHDRGRRYNEQFF. J is TRBJ2-1 and V is TRBV6-7; TRBD1 matches 10 bases. TRBV6-7 is reported as an ORF; its role is uncertain. The CDR3 sequence is 17 residues long. Trimming at V came to 5 bases and at J to 4 bases, leaving 11 bases not matched to a gene.

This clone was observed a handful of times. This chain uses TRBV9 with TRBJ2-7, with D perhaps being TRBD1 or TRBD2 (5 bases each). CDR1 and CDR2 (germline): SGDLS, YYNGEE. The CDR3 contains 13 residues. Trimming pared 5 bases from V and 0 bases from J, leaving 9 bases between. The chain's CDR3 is CASRGTGSYEQYF. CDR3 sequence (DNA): TGTGCCAGCAGGGGGACGGGCTCCTACGAGCAGTACTTC.

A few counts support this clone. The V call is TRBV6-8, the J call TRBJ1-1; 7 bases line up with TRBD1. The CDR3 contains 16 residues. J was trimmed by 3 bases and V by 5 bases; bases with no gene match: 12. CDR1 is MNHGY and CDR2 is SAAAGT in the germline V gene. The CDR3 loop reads CASSLTRRGPHTEAFF. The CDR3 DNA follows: TGTGCCAGCAGTCTAACCCGAAGGGGGCCTCACACTGAAGCTTTCTTT.

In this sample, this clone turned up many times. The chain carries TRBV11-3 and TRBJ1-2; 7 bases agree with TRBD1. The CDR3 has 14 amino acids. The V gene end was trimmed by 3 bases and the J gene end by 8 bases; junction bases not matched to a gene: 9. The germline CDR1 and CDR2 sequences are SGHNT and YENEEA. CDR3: CASSFPTGTDGYTF. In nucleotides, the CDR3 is TGTGCCAGCAGCTTCCCGACAGGGACGGACGGCTACACCTTC.

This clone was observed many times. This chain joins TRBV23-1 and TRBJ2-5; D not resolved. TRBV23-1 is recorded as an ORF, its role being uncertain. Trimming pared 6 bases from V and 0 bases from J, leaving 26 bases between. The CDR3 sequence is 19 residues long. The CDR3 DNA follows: TGCGCCAGCAGCTTACCCCTTCGAGGCCAGGTGGAATACCAAGAGACCCAGTACTTC. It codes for CASSLPLRGQVEYQETQYF.

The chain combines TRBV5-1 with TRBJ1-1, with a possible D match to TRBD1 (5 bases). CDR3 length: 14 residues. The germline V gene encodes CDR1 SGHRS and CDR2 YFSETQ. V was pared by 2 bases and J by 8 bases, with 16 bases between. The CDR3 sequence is CASSFGTPDGEAFF. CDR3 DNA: TGCGCCAGCAGCTTCGGGACCCCGGACGGGGAAGCTTTCTTT.

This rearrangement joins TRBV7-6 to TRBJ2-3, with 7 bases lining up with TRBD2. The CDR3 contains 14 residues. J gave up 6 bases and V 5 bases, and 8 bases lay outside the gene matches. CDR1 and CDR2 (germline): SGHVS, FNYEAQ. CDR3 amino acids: CASSAGLPGDTQYF. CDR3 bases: TGTGCCAGCAGCGCGGGACTACCGGGGGATACGCAGTATTTT.

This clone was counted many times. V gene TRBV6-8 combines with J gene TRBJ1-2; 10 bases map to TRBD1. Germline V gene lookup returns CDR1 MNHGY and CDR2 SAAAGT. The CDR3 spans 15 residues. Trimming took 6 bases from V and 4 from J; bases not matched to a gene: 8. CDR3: CASRTRQGAAYGYTF. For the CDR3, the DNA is TGTGCCAGCAGGACTAGACAGGGGGCGGCCTATGGCTACACCTTC.

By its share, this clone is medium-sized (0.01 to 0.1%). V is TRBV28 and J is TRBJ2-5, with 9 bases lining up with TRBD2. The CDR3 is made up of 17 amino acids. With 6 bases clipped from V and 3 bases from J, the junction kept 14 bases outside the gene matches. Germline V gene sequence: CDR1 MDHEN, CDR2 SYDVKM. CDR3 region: CASSQIAGVGEKETQYF. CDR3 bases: TGTGCCAGCAGCCAAATAGCGGGAGTCGGAGAAAAAGAGACCCAGTACTTC.

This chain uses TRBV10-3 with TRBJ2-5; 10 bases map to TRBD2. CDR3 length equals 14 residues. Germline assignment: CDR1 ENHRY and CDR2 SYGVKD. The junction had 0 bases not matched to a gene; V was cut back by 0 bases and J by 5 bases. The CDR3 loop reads CAISESSGGETQYF. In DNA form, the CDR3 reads TGTGCCATCAGTGAGTCTAGCGGGGGGGAGACCCAGTACTTC.

The CDR3 sequence: CASSLGAGQAYEQYF. For the CDR3, the DNA is TGTGCCAGCAGCTTAGGGGCCGGACAGGCCTACGAGCAGTACTTC. The V gene is TRBV11-3, the J gene TRBJ2-7, with TRBD1 matching 7 bases. The germline gives CDR1 SGHNT, CDR2 YENEEA. This CDR3 has 15 residues. J gave up 2 bases and V 1 base, and 5 bases lay outside the gene matches.

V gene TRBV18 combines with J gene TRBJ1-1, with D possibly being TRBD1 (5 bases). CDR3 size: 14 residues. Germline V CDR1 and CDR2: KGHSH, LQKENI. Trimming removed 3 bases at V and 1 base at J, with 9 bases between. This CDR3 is CASSPLDRNTEAFF. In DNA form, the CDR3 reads TGTGCCAGCTCACCCCTTGACAGGAACACTGAAGCTTTCTTT. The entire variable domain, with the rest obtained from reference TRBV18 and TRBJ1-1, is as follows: NAGVMQNPRHLVRRRGQEARLRCSPMKGHSHVYWYRQLPEEGLKFMVYLQKENIIDESGMPKERFSAEFPKEGPSILRIQQVVRGDSAAYFCASSPLDRNTEAFFGQGTRLTVV.

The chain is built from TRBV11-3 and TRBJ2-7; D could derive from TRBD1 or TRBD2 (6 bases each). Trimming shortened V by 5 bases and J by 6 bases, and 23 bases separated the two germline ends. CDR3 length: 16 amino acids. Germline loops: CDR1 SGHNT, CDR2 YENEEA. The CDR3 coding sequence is TGTGCCAGCAGCCAACAAAAGGGACTGAGAGGGGGCGAGCAGTACTTC. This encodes CASSQQKGLRGGEQYF.

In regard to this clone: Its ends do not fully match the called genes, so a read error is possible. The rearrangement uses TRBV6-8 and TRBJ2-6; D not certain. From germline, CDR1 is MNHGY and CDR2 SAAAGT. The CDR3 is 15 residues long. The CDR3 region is CASSDSQSGANVLTF. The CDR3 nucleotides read TGTGCCAGCAGTGACTCCCAATCTGGGGCCAACGTCCTGACTTTC.

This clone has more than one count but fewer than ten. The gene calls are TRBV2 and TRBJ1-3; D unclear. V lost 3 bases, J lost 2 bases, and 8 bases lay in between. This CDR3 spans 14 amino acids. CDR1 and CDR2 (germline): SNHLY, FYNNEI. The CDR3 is CASSDVQTGNTIYF. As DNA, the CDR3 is TGTGCCAGCAGTGACGTACAGACTGGAAACACCATATATTTT.

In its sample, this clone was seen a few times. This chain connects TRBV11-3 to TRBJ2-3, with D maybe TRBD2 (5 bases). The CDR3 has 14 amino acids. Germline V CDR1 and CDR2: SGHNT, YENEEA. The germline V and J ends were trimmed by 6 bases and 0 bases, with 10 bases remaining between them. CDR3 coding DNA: TGTGCCAGCAGGACCTCGGGGAGCACAGATACGCAGTATTTT. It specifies CASRTSGSTDTQYF.